The clone carrying this T cell receptor beta chain came up many times. The target antigen is unknown. TCRdb processed the 5' RACE reads anew with MiXCR; each CDR3 protein has one entry. The sample carries around 220,000 distinct CDR3 sequences, about 11% recorded once. The sample comes from a study of CD8 T cells in ankylosing spondylitis. Germline-derived CDR1 and CDR2 are LGHNA and YNFKEQ. Trimming shortened V by 0 bases and J by 4 bases, and 13 bases separated the two germline ends. This CDR3 has 16 amino acids. Study conclusions and caveats: With a CD8+ phenotype, disease-linked clones were relatively rare in peripheral blood.

This chain links TRBV4-2 with TRBJ2-4, with D perhaps assigned TRBD1 or TRBD2 (5 bases each). Specimen: blood, either unsorted or a sorted T cell fraction (not recorded which). This TCR was sampled from a male donor with ankylosing spondylitis or in good health (not recorded which). CDR3 in amino acids: CASSQETGTPKNIQYF. The CDR3 DNA follows: TGTGCCAGCAGCCAAGAGACCGGGACCCCAAAAAACATTCAGTACTTC.